The clone carrying this TCR beta chain was seen only a few times. Relative to the germline gene, one junction end is altered; a read error may explain this. This sample was taken from a study of read filtering for tumor transcriptome and immune sequencing. Study information: By R-ISS, stages I, II and III held about 8, 16 and 7 patients.

The library was built from about 400 ng RNA with molecular barcoded adaptors for alpha/delta and beta/gamma chains. TCRdb reprocessed the reads via MiXCR and lists one record per CDR3 protein. The sample has 35,000 to 40,000 distinct CDR3 sequences, roughly an eighth seen once; the top ten hold about 30%. Germline V gene data show CDR1 as MNHNS and CDR2 as SASEGT. The CDR3 consists of 13 residues. The chain links TRBV6-1 to TRBJ1-1; D not resolved. This receptor was identified in a donor at least 40 years old with multiple myeloma. The sequenced material came from a population of CD138-negative cells sorted from bone marrow. The CDR3 here is CASSEQPNIEASF. The DNA for the CDR3 is TGTGCCAGCAGTGAACAGCCAAATATCGAAGCTTCCTTT.